The 8 T cell receptor beta chains below all came from one sample that was sequenced in a study of vaccination effects on CD4 cells after COVID-19. A 10-day culture period preceded the isolation of CD4+ T cells. All study participants received two doses of BNT162b2 or mRNA-1273 vaccine. These receptors have no identified antigens. Data came from immunoSEQ multiplex PCR; TCRdb stores just in-frame clones and leaves some out. Of around 69,000 clones listed, around 80% were seen once; the top ten hold about 2.4%. The input for sequencing was CD4+ T cells from PBMCs cultured without peptide, taken after COVID-19 vaccination. Receptor source: a human donor who received a COVID-19 vaccine.

This chain joins TRBV18 and TRBJ2-3; 8 bases agree with TRBD1. Germline CDR1 reads KGHSH; CDR2 reads LQKENI. The V gene end was trimmed by 3 bases and the J gene end by 0 bases; junction bases not matched to a gene: 2. The CDR3 is 15 amino acids. The CDR3 loop reads CASSPWTGSTDTQYF. The CDR3 DNA is TGTGCCAGCTCACCGTGGACAGGGAGCACAGATACGCAGTATTTT.

The chain has TRBV30 and TRBJ1-3, with unresolved D. Trimming removed 8 bases at V and 2 bases at J, with 10 bases between. Per the germline V gene, CDR1 is GTSNPN and CDR2 is SVGIG (reference sequence). The CDR3 totals 12 residues. CDR3 protein: CAGRLPGNTIYF. CDR3 DNA sequence: TGTGCCGGGCGCCTTCCTGGAAACACCATATATTTT. Filled out from reference TRBV30 and TRBJ1-3, the complete variable domain reads SQTIHQWPATLVQPVGSPLSLECTVEGTSNPNLYWYRQAAGRGLQLLFYSVGIGQISSEVPQNLSASRPQDRQFILSSKKLLLSDSGFYLCAGRLPGNTIYFGEGSWLTVV.

This chain joins TRBV7-9 and TRBJ1-5; TRBD1 agrees at 7 bases. This CDR3 region has 15 residues. Germline V lookup: CDR1 SEHNR, CDR2 FQNEAQ (reference sequence). The V segment lost 7 bases and the J segment 9 bases; nucleotides outside the gene matches: 15. CDR3 residues: CASNLGSQGDGPQHF. CDR3 DNA sequence: TGTGCCAGCAATCTAGGGTCCCAGGGGGATGGGCCCCAGCATTTT.

This clone was detected a few times. In DNA, the CDR3 is TGCGCCAGCAGCTCTGGACAGGGTGTGAACTATGGCTACACCTTC. As protein: CASSSGQGVNYGYTF. This chain joins TRBV5-1 and TRBJ1-2, with TRBD1 matching 8 bases. Trimming at V came to 3 bases and at J to 2 bases, leaving 6 bases not matched to a gene. Germline CDR1 reads SGHRS; CDR2 reads YFSETQ. The CDR3 is 15 residues long.

This sequence joins TRBV6-1 and TRBJ1-2; 7 bases match TRBD1. This CDR3 is built from 14 residues. Germline CDR1 MNHNS, CDR2 SASEGT. The ends lost 2 bases at V and 6 bases at J; junction bases unmatched: 6. Here the CDR3 reads CASSETGQLDGYTF. DNA of the CDR3: TGTGCCAGCAGTGAAACGGGACAGCTCGATGGCTACACCTTC.

CDR3 protein: CASSYGEGSYNEQFF. CDR3 nucleotides: TGTGCCAGCAGTTACGGGGAGGGCAGTTACAATGAGCAGTTCTTC. The chain has TRBV6-7 and TRBJ2-1, with TRBD2 matching 7 bases. TRBV6-7 is known as an ORF, though its function is uncertain. This CDR3 is built from 15 residues. V trimming: 2 bases; J trimming: 4 bases; junction bases outside the gene matches: 5.

This clone has just a few counts. The chain has TRBV6-2 or TRBV6-3 and TRBJ2-2; 11 nucleotides align to TRBD1. This CDR3 contains 14 residues. V lost 5 bases, J lost 7 bases, and 3 bases stayed unmatched. Germline V gene data show CDR1 as MNHEY and CDR2 as SVGEGT. CDR3 residues: CASSRTGGVGELFF. The CDR3 nucleotides are TGTGCCAGCAGTCGGACAGGGGGCGTCGGGGAGCTGTTTTTT.

This clone was observed a few times. V is TRBV29-1 and J is TRBJ1-4, with D unclear. V lost 5 bases to trimming and J lost 6 bases, with 7 bases between them. The CDR3 consists of 11 residues. Germline V gene data show CDR1 as SQVTM and CDR2 as ANQGSEA. Here the CDR3 reads CSVRRDEKLFF. CDR3 bases: TGCAGCGTTAGACGCGATGAAAAACTGTTTTTT.